These 17 T cell receptor beta chains came from one sample sequenced in a study of vaccination effects on CD4 cells after COVID-19. The protocol was immunoSEQ multiplex PCR, while the TCRdb copy is restricted to in-frame clones and leaves out a portion. This sample has about 39,000 clones; about 81% occur once, and the top ten carry about 2.7%. Upon completion of more than eight days in culture, CD4+ T cells were isolated. These receptors have no identified antigens. The sample here was CD4+ T cells from PBMCs cultured without peptide, taken before COVID-19 vaccination. Source of these receptors: a human donor who received a COVID-19 vaccine.

This chain links TRBV6-6 with TRBJ2-7, with 9 bases that match TRBD1. Trimming took 2 bases from V and 7 from J; bases not matched to a gene: 12. The CDR3 has 16 amino acids. CDR1 and CDR2 from the germline V gene are MNHNY and SVGAGI (reference sequence). In DNA form, the CDR3 reads TGTGCCAGCAGTTACGCACCGGGACAGGGAGACGGGGAGCAGTACGTC. This codes for CASSYAPGQGDGEQYV.

The sample holds a few counts of this clone. V is TRBV3-1 (or the pseudogene TRBV3-2) and J is TRBJ1-5; 8 bases agree with TRBD1. The CDR3 loop spans 15 amino acids. Germline V lookup: CDR1 LGHDT, CDR2 YNNKEL (reference sequence). The V and J ends lost 4 bases and 3 bases, in that order; junction bases with no gene match: 5. The CDR3 bases are TGTGCCAGCAGCCGTCGACAGGGGAACAATCAGCCCCAGCATTTT. It encodes CASSRRQGNNQPQHF.

J is TRBJ1-5 and V is TRBV10-2, with 7 bases matching TRBD1. V gave up 8 bases and J gave up 3 bases; unmatched junction bases: 7. The CDR3 has 14 amino acids. Germline V gene lookup returns CDR1 WSHSY and CDR2 SAAADI. The CDR3 loop reads CASGAQGVNQPQHF. The CDR3 bases are TGCGCCAGCGGAGCCCAGGGGGTCAATCAGCCCCAGCATTTT.

The CDR3 sequence is CSVEGGVTDTQYF. The CDR3 bases are TGCAGCGTTGAGGGAGGGGTCACAGATACGCAGTATTTT. This rearrangement joins TRBV29-1 to TRBJ2-3; 7 bases fit TRBD2. Germline loops: CDR1 SQVTM, CDR2 ANQGSEA. This CDR3 has 13 amino acids. The trim removed 3 bases at V and 2 bases at J, leaving 2 bases unmatched.

This clone has only one observation. The rearrangement links TRBV18 to TRBJ1-1; 11 bases are shared with TRBD1. After removal of 2 bases from V and 1 base from J, the junction contained 3 bases not matched to a gene. Per germline, CDR1 KGHSH and CDR2 LQKENI. CDR3 size: 16 residues. The CDR3 protein is CASSPTGTGGNTEAFF. The CDR3 DNA is TGTGCCAGCTCACCAACCGGGACAGGGGGGAACACTGAAGCTTTCTTT.

This chain links TRBV9 with TRBJ2-2; D not certain. Germline assignment: CDR1 SGDLS and CDR2 YYNGEE. The CDR3 sequence is 16 residues long. V lost 0 bases, J lost 1 base, and 10 bases lay in between. CDR3 sequence reads: CASSVEVGRNTGELFF. In DNA, the CDR3 is TGTGCCAGCAGCGTAGAGGTAGGCCGGAACACCGGGGAGCTGTTTTTT.

For this clone: The junction shows a germline mismatch at one end, possibly a read error. V gene TRBV4-1 combines with J gene TRBJ2-5, with D perhaps TRBD2 (5 bases). CDR1 is MGHRA and CDR2 is YSYEKL in the germline V gene. This CDR3 region has 13 residues. The CDR3: CASSQAVKETQYF. Written as DNA, the CDR3 is TGCGCCAGCAGTCAAGCGGTGAAAGAGACCCAGTACTTC.

This chain joins TRBV13 and TRBJ2-5; D is perhaps TRBD1 (6 bases). CDR1 is PRHDT and CDR2 is FYEKMQ in the germline V gene (reference sequence). Deletions cut 6 bases from V and 2 bases from J, with 13 bases between. This CDR3 has 14 residues. DNA for the CDR3: TGTGCCAGCAGACTACGAGGGGGTCAAGAGACCCAGTACTTC. Protein: CASRLRGGQETQYF.

J is TRBJ2-5 and V is TRBV4-2; TRBD2 might be the D (6 bases). The germline V gene has CDR1 LGHNA and CDR2 YNFKEQ. The CDR3 has 15 amino acids. Between the trimmed V and J ends, which lost 1 base and 4 bases, there was a span of 13 bases. CDR3 sequence reads: CASSQGPGVGETQYF. CDR3 nucleotides: TGTGCCAGCAGCCAAGGGCCGGGGGTCGGAGAGACCCAGTACTTC.

This rearrangement joins TRBV5-1 to TRBJ2-7; D possibly matches TRBD1 or TRBD2 (7 bases each). Germline V lookup: CDR1 SGHRS, CDR2 YFSETQ. The V and J ends lost 4 bases and 0 bases respectively, with 17 bases between them. The CDR3 runs to 16 residues. This CDR3 reads CASSLGPGGASYEQYV. The CDR3 DNA sequence: TGCGCCAGCAGCCTCGGTCCAGGGGGGGCCTCCTACGAGCAGTACGTC.

This clone appeared a single time. The chain combines TRBV14 with TRBJ2-5; 13 bases are a match to TRBD2. After removal of 4 bases from V and 1 base from J, the junction contained 6 bases not matched to a gene. The CDR3 covers 17 residues. CDR1 is SGHDN, CDR2 FVKESK, per germline. This chain's CDR3 is CASSRWTSGGTQETQYF. The DNA for the CDR3 is TGTGCCAGCAGCCGATGGACTAGCGGGGGTACCCAAGAGACCCAGTACTTC.

The V and J genes are TRBV2 and TRBJ2-7; D is undetermined. This CDR3 is built from 13 residues. V was trimmed by 4 bases and J by 0 bases, leaving 7 bases between them. Per the germline V gene, CDR1 is SNHLY and CDR2 is FYNNEI. CDR3 DNA sequence: TGTGCCAGCAGTGGTGACGCCTCCTACGAGCAGTACGTC. This translates into CASSGDASYEQYV.

The chain couples TRBV18 to TRBJ2-7, with 9 bases fitting TRBD1. Losses at the gene ends were 2 bases for V and 3 bases for J; bases not matched to a gene: 5. This CDR3 spans 15 amino acids. CDR1 and CDR2 from the germline V gene are KGHSH and LQKENI. The CDR3 nucleotides are TGTGCCAGCTCACCAGGAACAGGGGGCTTCTACGAGCAGTACGTC. The encoded protein is CASSPGTGGFYEQYV.

This chain uses TRBV7-2 with TRBJ1-1, with D possibly being TRBD1 (6 bases). Trimming shortened V by 8 bases and J by 6 bases, and 16 bases separated the two germline ends. Germline lookup yields CDR1 SGHTA and CDR2 FQGNSA. This CDR3 comprises 13 residues. The CDR3 DNA is TGTGCCAGCGCCCAGGTGGGGGCTTCTGAAGCTTTCTTT. As protein: CASAQVGASEAFF.

The gene calls are TRBV6-4 and TRBJ2-2; D not certain. Germline V lookup: CDR1 MRHNA, CDR2 SNTAGT. The CDR3 covers 14 residues. The V end lost 3 bases, the J end lost 3 bases, and 8 bases lay between the germline ends. CDR3 DNA: TGTGCCAGCAGTGAATCGGGTGACACCGGGGAGCTGTTTTTT. It codes for CASSESGDTGELFF.

This sequence joins TRBV6-5 and TRBJ1-2; D unclear. Germline V gives CDR1 MNHEY, CDR2 SVGAGI. The germline V and J ends were trimmed by 7 bases and 4 bases, with 13 bases remaining between them. CDR3 size: 13 residues. The CDR3 reads CASTRLAGYGYTF. CDR3 nucleotides: TGTGCCAGCACCCGGTTAGCGGGCTATGGCTACACCTTC.

The V and J genes are TRBV18 and TRBJ2-5, with a weak D call TRBD2 (6 bases). Germline V gene lookup returns CDR1 KGHSH and CDR2 LQKENI. V was trimmed by 3 bases and J by 3 bases, leaving 17 bases between them. The CDR3 contains 16 residues. CDR3 region: CASSPGIWEVEETQYF. The CDR3 bases are TGTGCCAGCTCACCCGGGATATGGGAGGTTGAAGAGACCCAGTACTTC.